Listed below are T cell receptor beta chains from one sample, sequenced in a study of early T cells in non-severe SARS-CoV-2 infection. MiXCR was run by TCRdb on the 5' RACE reads, yielding one entry per CDR3 protein. The table lists tens of thousands of distinct CDR3 sequences, roughly 12% of them singletons. The sequencing sample was made of whole blood. The receptors come from an adult who was a healthcare worker with PCR-confirmed SARS-CoV-2 infection or an uninfected control (not recorded which). Each CDR3 is given with its conserved first and last residue.

v_gene: TRBV7-9
j_gene: TRBJ1-1
CDR3aa: CASSLAPTVNTEAFF

v_gene: TRBV20-1
j_gene: TRBJ2-7
CDR3aa: CSAEDGGYEQYF

v_gene: TRBV6-6
j_gene: TRBJ2-5
CDR3aa: CASSYSIDRGETQYF

v_gene: TRBV29-1
j_gene: TRBJ2-3
CDR3aa: CSVDRTGADTQYF

v_gene: TRBV10-1
j_gene: TRBJ2-7
CDR3aa: CASRGMIGSYEQYF

v_gene: TRBV12-3/TRBV12-4
j_gene: TRBJ2-7
CDR3aa: CASSMGGSLEQYF

v_gene: TRBV3-1
j_gene: TRBJ1-1
CDR3aa: CASSRNRDRGGNTEAFF

v_gene: TRBV7-9
j_gene: TRBJ2-5
CDR3aa: CASSPDSTRTTQYF

v_gene: TRBV6-5
j_gene: TRBJ1-6
CDR3aa: CASSTSGVRRNSPLHF

v_gene: TRBV3-1
j_gene: TRBJ2-2
CDR3aa: CASSQTSLGVGELFF

v_gene: TRBV7-6
j_gene: TRBJ2-2
CDR3aa: CASSFQQGVNTGELFF

v_gene: TRBV11-3
j_gene: TRBJ2-2
CDR3aa: CASSLTGLAGGTGELFF

v_gene: TRBV4-2
j_gene: TRBJ1-4
CDR3aa: CASSRDSSTNEKLFF

v_gene: TRBV20-1
j_gene: TRBJ2-7
CDR3aa: CSASLPGQGSHEQYF

v_gene: TRBV3-1
j_gene: TRBJ1-1
CDR3aa: CACSLGLVGATEVFF

v_gene: TRBV10-3
j_gene: TRBJ2-7
CDR3aa: CAISDLTYEQYF

v_gene: TRBV5-1
j_gene: TRBJ2-2
CDR3aa: CASSLDTGRTGELFF